One sample yielded the 14 T cell receptor beta chains listed below, sequenced in a study of T cell responses to AZD1222 COVID-19 vaccine. Profiled with immunoSEQ multiplex PCR; TCRdb holds only in-frame clones, not every one. The table records approximately 180,000 clones, 85% to 95% of them present only once. Source: peripheral blood, taken on day 0 of AZD1222 vaccination. Receptors were obtained from an adult in good health.

This sequence joins TRBV4-2 and TRBJ2-5; no clear D. Trimming took 0 bases from V and 7 from J, leaving 6 bases between them. CDR1 and CDR2 from the germline V gene are LGHNA and YNFKEQ. The CDR3 is 12 residues long. CDR3 amino acids: CASSQDPATQYF. In nucleotides, the CDR3 is TGTGCCAGCAGCCAAGATCCCGCGACCCAGTACTTC.

This chain links TRBV27 with TRBJ1-6, with TRBD1 as a possible D gene (5 bases). Trimming took 5 bases from V and 6 from J, leaving 14 bases between them. Germline V gene lookup returns CDR1 MNHEY and CDR2 SMNVEV (reference sequence). The CDR3 length is 15 residues. The CDR3 sequence is CASSPAGLGNSPLHF. The CDR3 DNA follows: TGTGCCAGCAGTCCTGCGGGACTAGGTAATTCACCCCTCCACTTT.

By frequency in the sample, this clone is medium-sized. The junction shows a germline mismatch at one end, possibly a read error. The chain carries TRBV29-1 and TRBJ2-3; 13 positions agree with TRBD2. CDR3 length equals 12 residues. Germline assignment: CDR1 SQVTM and CDR2 ANQGSEA. The CDR3 DNA is TGCAGCGTTGGGACTAGCGGGAGCCTCGGGTTTTTT. Protein sequence: CSVGTSGSLGFF.

This chain connects TRBV19 to TRBJ1-5; no reliable D call. V was clipped by 5 bases and J by 2 bases, with 13 bases between them. Germline assignment: CDR1 LNHDA and CDR2 SQIVND (reference sequence). The CDR3 extends over 15 amino acids. CDR3 sequence: CASSELSRGNQPQHF. CDR3 sequence (DNA): TGTGCCAGTAGTGAATTGTCCAGAGGCAATCAGCCCCAGCATTTT.

The V gene is TRBV13, the J gene TRBJ1-3; D is undetermined. CDR1 PRHDT and CDR2 FYEKMQ come from the germline V gene (reference sequence). The CDR3 has 16 residues. V lost 6 bases and J lost 0, with 15 bases in between. CDR3 DNA: TGTGCCAGCAGACAAGCCTCCAAAAGCTCTGGAAACACCATATATTTT. This translates into CASRQASKSSGNTIYF.

The gene calls are TRBV28 and TRBJ1-1; no definite D call. Deletions cut 6 bases from V and 0 bases from J, with 8 bases between. The CDR3 has 13 residues. Germline CDR1 reads MDHEN; CDR2 reads SYDVKM. The CDR3 loop reads CASRPSLNTEAFF. Here the CDR3 DNA reads TGTGCCAGCAGGCCGTCGCTGAACACTGAAGCTTTCTTT.

This chain joins TRBV4-2 and TRBJ2-6, with D unclear. V was clipped by 0 bases and J by 2 bases, with 8 bases between them. The CDR3 loop spans 16 amino acids. Germline loops: CDR1 LGHNA, CDR2 YNFKEQ. In nucleotides, the CDR3 is TGTGCCAGCAGCCAAGATTCCGAAACTGGGGCCAACGTCCTGACTTTC. Translation gives CASSQDSETGANVLTF.

This chain connects TRBV13 to TRBJ2-3; D possibly corresponds to TRBD2 (6 bases). The CDR3 has 15 amino acids. Trimming took off 5 bases at V and 1 base at J, with 13 bases between the two ends. CDR1 is PRHDT and CDR2 is FYEKMQ in the germline V gene (reference sequence). The CDR3 region is CASSPPGRGTDTQYF. The CDR3 region has the DNA TGTGCCAGCAGCCCACCCGGGAGAGGCACAGATACGCAGTATTTT.

This chain joins TRBV10-3 and TRBJ1-2; D is perhaps TRBD1 (5 bases). From germline, CDR1 is ENHRY and CDR2 SYGVKD. V was cut by 3 bases and J by 7 bases, with 9 bases left in between. The CDR3 spans 12 residues. The CDR3 nucleotides are TGTGCCATCAGTGAACCAGGGACTGGCTACACCTTC. Protein product: CAISEPGTGYTF.

This clone was detected a few times. The gene calls are TRBV6-1 and TRBJ2-7, with D uncertain. Germline values: CDR1 MNHNS, CDR2 SASEGT. This CDR3 contains 11 residues. Trimming took off 3 bases at V and 4 bases at J, with 4 bases between the two ends. The DNA for the CDR3 is TGTGCCAGCAGTGATGGTTACGAGCAGTACTTC. It translates to CASSDGYEQYF.

This chain uses TRBV12-3 or TRBV12-4 with TRBJ2-1, with D possibly being TRBD2 (6 bases). This CDR3 has 12 residues. Between the trimmed V and J ends, which lost 5 bases and 8 bases, there was a span of 10 bases. The CDR3 reads CASSPPGDEQFF. The CDR3 DNA reads TGTGCCAGCAGTCCCCCGGGGGATGAGCAGTTCTTC.

This sequence joins TRBV6-5 and TRBJ2-7, with TRBD1 matching 10 bases. The CDR3 is 13 residues long. V trimming: 4 bases; J trimming: 3 bases; junction bases outside the gene matches: 0. The V gene's germline CDR1 is MNHEY and CDR2 SVGAGI. The CDR3 DNA reads TGTGCCAGCAGTTGGACAGGGGGCTACGAGCAGTACGTC. Its translation is CASSWTGGYEQYV.

This chain joins TRBV24-1 and TRBJ2-2, with D possibly being TRBD1 (5 bases). The V end was cut by 3 bases, the J end by 7 bases, with 14 bases between. In germline, CDR1 is KGHDR, CDR2 SFDVKD. This CDR3 has 15 amino acids. CDR3 loop: CATSDPLGDSGELFF. CDR3 coding DNA: TGTGCCACCAGTGATCCGCTAGGAGACAGCGGGGAGCTGTTTTTT.

The chain couples TRBV4-1 to TRBJ1-1, with TRBD1 as a possible D gene (5 bases). V lost 1 base to trimming and J lost 3 bases, with 15 bases between them. The CDR3 spans 16 residues. Per germline, CDR1 MGHRA and CDR2 YSYEKL. CDR3 amino acids: CASSQGLTGADTEAFF. In DNA form, the CDR3 reads TGCGCCAGCAGCCAAGGTCTAACTGGGGCGGACACTGAAGCTTTCTTT.